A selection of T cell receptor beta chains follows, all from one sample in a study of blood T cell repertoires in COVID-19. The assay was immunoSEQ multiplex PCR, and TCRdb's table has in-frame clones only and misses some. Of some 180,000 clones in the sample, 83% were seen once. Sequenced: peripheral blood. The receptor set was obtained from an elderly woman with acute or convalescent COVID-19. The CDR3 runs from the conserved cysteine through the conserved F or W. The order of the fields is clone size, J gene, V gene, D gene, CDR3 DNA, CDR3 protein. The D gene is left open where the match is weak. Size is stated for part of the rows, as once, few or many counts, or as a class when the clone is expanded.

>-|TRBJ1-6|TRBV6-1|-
TGTGCCAGCAGTGAGTTGGGGGGGTCTCGGTCACCCCTCCACTTT
CASSELGGSRSPLHF
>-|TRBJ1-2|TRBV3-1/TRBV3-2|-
TGTGCCAGCAGCCATCGGAACTATGGCTACACCTTC
CASSHRNYGYTF
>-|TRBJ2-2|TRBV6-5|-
TGTGCCAGCAGTTACCCGGTGGCCGGGGAGCTGTTTTTT
CASSYPVAGELFF
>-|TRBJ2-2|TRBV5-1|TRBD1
TGCGCCAGCAGCTCGAAACCCGCAGGGGGATCGAACACCGGGGAGCTGTTTTTT
CASSSKPAGGSNTGELFF
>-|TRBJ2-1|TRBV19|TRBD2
TGTGCCAGTAGTCCACTAGCGGCCCCCTCCTACAATGAGCAGTTCTTC
CASSPLAAPSYNEQFF
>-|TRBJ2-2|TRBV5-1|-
TGCGCCAGCAGCCCCGACAGGATCACCGGGGAGCTGTTTTTT
CASSPDRITGELFF
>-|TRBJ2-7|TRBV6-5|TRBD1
TGTGCCAGCAGTTACTCGAAGGGGACAGGGGGCTACGAGCAGTACTTC
CASSYSKGTGGYEQYF
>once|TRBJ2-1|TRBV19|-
TGTGCCAGTAGCCCGGCGAATCTAGCACCGAGCTCCTACAATGAGCAGTTCTTC
CASSPANLAPSSYNEQFF
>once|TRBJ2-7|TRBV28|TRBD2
TGTGCCAGCAGTGCGGGAGCCTACGAGCAGTACTTC
CASSAGAYEQYF
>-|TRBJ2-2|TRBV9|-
TGTGCCAGCAGCGCAGGGCCCGTAGGCACCGGGGAGCTGTTTTTT
CASSAGPVGTGELFF
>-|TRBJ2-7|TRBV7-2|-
TGTGCCAGCAGCTTCCGGGACGGGGGAGTGTACGAGCAGTACTTC
CASSFRDGGVYEQYF
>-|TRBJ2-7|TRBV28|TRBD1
TGTGCCAGCAGTTCGGGACAGGGGTACGAGCAGTACTTC
CASSSGQGYEQYF
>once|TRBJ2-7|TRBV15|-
TGTGCCACCAGCAGAAGCCGGGGCTACGAGCAGTACTTC
CATSRSRGYEQYF
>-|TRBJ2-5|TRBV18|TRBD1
TGTGCCAGCTCACTGTCCGGGACAGGGTCCGAGACCCAGTACTTC
CASSLSGTGSETQYF
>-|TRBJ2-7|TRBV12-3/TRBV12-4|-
TGTGCCAGCGGATTTACTAGGCGTGAGCAGTACTTC
CASGFTRREQYF
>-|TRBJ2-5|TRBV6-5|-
TGTGCCAGCAGTTCGGAGCTAGAGACCCAGTACTTC
CASSSELETQYF
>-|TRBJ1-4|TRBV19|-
TGTGCCAGTAGTCCGTTACAGGGAGTGGGAAACGAAAAACTGTTTTTT
CASSPLQGVGNEKLFF
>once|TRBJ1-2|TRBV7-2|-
TGTGCCAGCAGCGAGGGGGGGATTTATGGCTACACCTTC
CASSEGGIYGYTF
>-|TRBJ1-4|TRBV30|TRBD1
TGTGCCTGGAGGGACAACCCGGGACAGGGGAGGGGAAAACTGTTTTTT
CAWRDNPGQGRGKLFF
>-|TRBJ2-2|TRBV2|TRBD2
TGTGCCAGCAGTGATAGGGGGACTAGGAACACCGGGGAGCTGTTTTTT
CASSDRGTRNTGELFF
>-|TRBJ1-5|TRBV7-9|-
TGTGCCAGCAGCTTAGACCCCCCGGTGGCCCAGCATTTT
CASSLDPPVAQHF
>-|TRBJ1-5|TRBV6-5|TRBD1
TGTGCCAGCAGTTACTACAGGGGGTCGGGGAAGCCCCAGCATTTT
CASSYYRGSGKPQHF
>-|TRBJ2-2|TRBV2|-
TGTGCCAGTCTTACTGTGGTCCGGGGCGGGGAGCTGTTTTTT
CASLTVVRGGELFF
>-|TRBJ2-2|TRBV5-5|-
TGTGCCAGCAGCTTGGAACCGGGGTCCGGGGAGCTGTTTTTT
CASSLEPGSGELFF
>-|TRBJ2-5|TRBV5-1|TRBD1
TGCGCCAGCAGCTTGTCAGGGGGCCTGGAGACCCAGTACTTC
CASSLSGGLETQYF
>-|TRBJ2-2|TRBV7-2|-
TGTGCCAGCAGCTTAAGGACTCGCGCGAACACCGGGGAGCTGTTTTTT
CASSLRTRANTGELFF
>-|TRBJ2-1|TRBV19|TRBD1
TGTGCCAGTAGTCCCCGACAGGGGGCAAGCAATGAGCAGTTCTTC
CASSPRQGASNEQFF
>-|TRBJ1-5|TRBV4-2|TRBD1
TGTGCCAGCAGCCAAGAACAGGGGGGTAGAAGCAATCAGCCCCAGCATTTT
CASSQEQGGRSNQPQHF
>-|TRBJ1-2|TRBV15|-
TGTGCCACCAGCAGGGACAGCCCCTATGGCTACACCTTC
CATSRDSPYGYTF
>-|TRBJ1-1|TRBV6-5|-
TGTGCCAGCAGTCGGGAAGCACAGAACACTGAAGCTTTCTTT
CASSREAQNTEAFF
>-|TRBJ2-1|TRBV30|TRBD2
TGTGCCTGGAGGGGGGGGCTAGCGGGTAAAGATGAGCAGTTCTTC
CAWRGGLAGKDEQFF
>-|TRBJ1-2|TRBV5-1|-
TGCGCCAGCAGCGGGAGTAACTATGGCTACACCTTC
CASSGSNYGYTF
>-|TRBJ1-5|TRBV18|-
TGTGCCAGCTCACCAATGGTCGGAGGGAGCAATCAGCCCCAGCATTTT
CASSPMVGGSNQPQHF
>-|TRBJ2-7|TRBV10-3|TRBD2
TGTGCCATCAGTGAGATGGGGCCCCGGGAGGGATACGAGCAGTACTTC
CAISEMGPREGYEQYF
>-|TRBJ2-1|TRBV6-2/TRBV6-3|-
TGTGCCAGCAGTTATGTGGCGGGAAAAAGGTCCTACAATGAGCAGTTCTTC
CASSYVAGKRSYNEQFF
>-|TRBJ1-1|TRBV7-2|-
TGTGCCAGCAGCTCAGGAAGGAACACTGAAGCTTTCTTT
CASSSGRNTEAFF
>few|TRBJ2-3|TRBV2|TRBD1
TGTGCCAGCAAGCCGGACAGGGGACGAGATACGCAGTATTTT
CASKPDRGRDTQYF
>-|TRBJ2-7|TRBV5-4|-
TGTGCCAGCAGCTCAACAGTGAGCTACGAGCAGTACTTC
CASSSTVSYEQYF
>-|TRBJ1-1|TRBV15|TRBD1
TGTGCCACCAGCAGGGAGACAGGGCTTACCACTGAAGCTTTCTTT
CATSRETGLTTEAFF
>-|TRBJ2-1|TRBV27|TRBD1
TGTGCCAGCAGTGCCGGGACAGGGTTTGAGCAGTTCTTC
CASSAGTGFEQFF
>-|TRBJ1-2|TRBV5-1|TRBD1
TGCGCCAGCACCCTGGACAGGCCAACCAGTGGCTACACCTTC
CASTLDRPTSGYTF
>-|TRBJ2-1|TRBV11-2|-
TGTGCCAGCAGCTTAGATAGGAGAAATGAGCAGTTCTTC
CASSLDRRNEQFF